Listed below are T cell receptor beta chains from one sample, sequenced in a study of technical replicates of blood from several donors. Sequenced by immunoSEQ multiplex PCR; TCRdb stores in-frame clones only, minus some. This sample has 55,000 to 75,000 clones, with over 85% found just once. Sequences were obtained from PBMCs. The origin of the receptors is a human donor in good health. Some clones in this sample may be carry-over from other donors' samples. Each CDR3 is given with its conserved first and last residue. The D gene is left open where the match is weak. Rows give clone size only sometimes, using once, few, many, or a class for an expanded clone.

len,v_gene,abundance,d_gene,j_gene,CDR3nt,CDR3aa
12,TRBV7-2,-,-,TRBJ2-7,TGTGCCAGCAGCTTTGGAGCCTACGAGCAGTACTTC,CASSFGAYEQYF
15,TRBV9,-,-,TRBJ1-2,TGTGCCAGCAGCGTAGCGGCAGGGCCGGCCTATGGCTACACCTTC,CASSVAAGPAYGYTF
15,TRBV7-9,-,TRBD1,TRBJ1-5,TGTGCCAGCAGCTTAACACAGGGGGGGCATCAGCCCCAGCATTTT,CASSLTQGGHQPQHF
12,TRBV11-3,-,-,TRBJ2-2,TGTGCCAGCAGCTTAGTATTGGGGGAGCTGTTTTTT,CASSLVLGELFF
19,TRBV11-2,once,TRBD2,TRBJ2-3,TGTGCCAGCAGCTTAGTTCCGGGACTAGCGGGATGGGGGCCAGATACGCAGTATTTT,CASSLVPGLAGWGPDTQYF
14,TRBV18,-,TRBD2,TRBJ2-7,TGTGCCAGCTCACATAGAGGGGAGGGCTACGAGCAGTACTTC,CASSHRGEGYEQYF
15,TRBV5-4,-,-,TRBJ1-6,TGTGCCAGCAGCCCTGGACAGCGGACTAATTCACCCCTCCACTTT,CASSPGQRTNSPLHF
18,TRBV27,-,TRBD2,TRBJ2-7,TGTGCCAGCAGTCTAAAATCACCCCTAGCGGGGAGCTCCTACGAGCAGTACTTC,CASSLKSPLAGSSYEQYF
16,TRBV5-6,-,TRBD2,TRBJ2-7,TGTGCCAGCAGCCCGCGACTAGCGGGGTCGCTCTACGAGCAGTACTTC,CASSPRLAGSLYEQYF
17,TRBV5-1,-,-,TRBJ1-5,TGCGCCAGCAGCTTGGCCGGCAGGGGCTGGGGCAATCAGCCCCAGCATTTT,CASSLAGRGWGNQPQHF
14,TRBV6-4,once,-,TRBJ1-6,TGTGCCAGCAGTGAACGGACCGGGAGATCACCCCTCCACTTT,CASSERTGRSPLHF
16,TRBV10-3,-,TRBD2,TRBJ2-2,TGTGCCACTCGAGGAGGGATAGCGGGGAACACCGGGGAGCTGTTTTTT,CATRGGIAGNTGELFF
14,TRBV5-1,-,-,TRBJ2-2,TGCGCCAGCAGCTGGCAGATGAACACCGGGGAGCTGTTTTTT,CASSWQMNTGELFF
16,TRBV4-1,once,TRBD1,TRBJ2-1,TGCGCCAGCAGCCAAGGACTGGACAGGGTCGACAATGAGCAGTTCTTC,CASSQGLDRVDNEQFF